What follows are 30 T cell receptor beta chains derived from one specimen sequenced in a study of T cells after yellow fever vaccination. TCRdb re-called the 5' RACE reads through MiXCR, storing one row per CDR3 protein. This sample has fewer than 400,000 distinct CDR3 sequences, with about 10% found just once. Sequencing used CD4+ T cells sorted from PBMCs, obtained 45 days after the yellow fever booster vaccination. Every receptor here comes from a man in his late teens or twenties who received the YFV17D yellow fever vaccine.

CDR3 sequence: CASSLRDSGADTQYF. The CDR3 region has the DNA TGTGCCAGCAGCTTGAGGGATAGCGGGGCAGATACGCAGTATTTT. V and J are TRBV7-6 and TRBJ2-3; 8 bases are shared with TRBD2. J was trimmed by 4 bases and V by 3 bases; bases with no gene match: 6. The length of the CDR3 is 15 residues. CDR1 is SGHVS and CDR2 is FNYEAQ in the germline V gene.

This clonotype has just a few counts. The V and J genes are TRBV10-3 and TRBJ2-7; 11 bases align to TRBD1. Germline-derived CDR1 and CDR2 are ENHRY and SYGVKD. There are 14 residues in the CDR3. V was clipped by 5 bases and J by 3 bases; unmatched bases: 3. CDR3 nucleotide sequence: TGTGCCATCAGTCCGGGACAGGGGGGCTACGAGCAGTACTTC. Translating it yields CAISPGQGGYEQYF.

In this sample, this clonotype turned up many times. Germline is not matched at one junction end, which may reflect a read error. The CDR3 sequence: CASSLGKDASYGYTF. CDR3 in DNA: TGTGCCAGCAGCTTAGGAAAAGACGCTTCCTATGGCTACACCTTC. The gene calls are TRBV12-3 or TRBV12-4 and TRBJ1-2, with unresolved D. The CDR3 covers 15 residues.

The chain carries TRBV5-4 and TRBJ2-4; TRBD1 matches at 7 bases. Trimming cost V 2 bases and J 7 bases; bases outside gene matches: 6. This CDR3 is built from 14 residues. The germline gives CDR1 SGHNT, CDR2 YYREEE (reference sequence). The CDR3 nucleotides read TGTGCCAGCAGCTTCGAGGGGGCGAGGAACATTCAGTACTTC. Translation gives CASSFEGARNIQYF.

In this sample, this clonotype turned up many times. CDR3 DNA: TGTGCCAGCAGTGAGATGCACCAAGAGACCCAGTACTTC. This translates into CASSEMHQETQYF. The chain links TRBV6-1 to TRBJ2-5; unclear D gene. V was cut by 3 bases and J by 0 bases, with 5 bases left in between. Germline V gives CDR1 MNHNS, CDR2 SASEGT. CDR3 size: 13 residues.

A few counts support this clonotype. The chain has TRBV20-1 and TRBJ1-1; no definite D call. Trimming left V 0 bases short and J 6 bases short, with 5 bases between. The V gene's germline CDR1 is DFQATT and CDR2 SNEGSKA (reference sequence). This CDR3 region has 11 residues. CDR3 sequence: CSARDLAEAFF. CDR3 coding DNA: TGCAGTGCTAGAGATTTAGCTGAAGCTTTCTTT.

This clonotype was picked up many times. This rearrangement joins TRBV7-2 to TRBJ1-1; 12 bases are shared with TRBD1. Germline lookup yields CDR1 SGHTA and CDR2 FQGNSA. J lost 8 bases, V lost 8 bases, and 12 bases had no gene match. CDR3 length equals 15 residues. CDR3 in amino acids: CASRVSGTGGAEAFF. CDR3 in DNA: TGTGCCAGCCGAGTATCCGGGACAGGGGGCGCGGAAGCTTTCTTT.

The CDR3 protein is CASSRRGGAQNSPLHF. CDR3 nucleotide sequence: TGTGCCAGCAGTCGACGGGGGGGAGCCCAAAATTCACCCCTCCACTTT. The V gene is TRBV7-6, the J gene TRBJ1-6, with a weak D call TRBD1 (5 bases). Germline V CDR1 and CDR2: SGHVS, FNYEAQ. V was pared by 6 bases and J by 7 bases, with 19 bases between. This CDR3 has 16 residues.

This clonotype was detected ten times or more. The V gene is TRBV7-9, the J gene TRBJ1-3; D unresolved. The CDR3 runs to 15 residues. With 0 bases removed from V and 8 bases from J, the gap between germline ends came to 14 bases. Germline V gene lookup returns CDR1 SEHNR and CDR2 FQNEAQ (reference sequence). The chain's CDR3 is CASSLAQTERDTIYF. In nucleotides, the CDR3 is TGTGCCAGCAGCTTAGCCCAGACGGAGCGGGACACCATATATTTT.

The J gene is TRBJ2-3, the V gene TRBV20-1; 15 nucleotides agree with TRBD2. Per germline, CDR1 DFQATT and CDR2 SNEGSKA (reference sequence). Trimming cost V 6 bases and J 3 bases; bases outside gene matches: 7. The CDR3 is 16 amino acids. The CDR3: CSALGTSGGTTDTQYF. The CDR3 DNA follows: TGCAGTGCACTAGGGACTAGCGGGGGGACTACAGATACGCAGTATTTT.

The V call is TRBV5-4, the J call TRBJ2-7; D is ambiguous. Trimming cost V 0 bases and J 6 bases, with 4 bases left between them. The CDR3 runs 11 residues. Germline V CDR1 and CDR2: SGHNT, YYREEE (reference sequence). CDR3 sequence reads: CASSLATEQYF. CDR3 nucleotide sequence: TGTGCCAGCAGCTTGGCAACCGAGCAGTACTTC.

The chain joins TRBV7-6 to TRBJ1-1, with D perhaps TRBD1 (5 bases). The germline CDR1 and CDR2 sequences are SGHVS and FNYEAQ. The CDR3 sequence is 12 residues long. V was pared by 3 bases and J by 8 bases, with 10 bases between. The CDR3 DNA sequence: TGTGCCAGCAGCTTCCAGGCAGGGGAAGCTTTCTTT. This encodes CASSFQAGEAFF. The variable domain in full, completed from reference TRBV7-6 and TRBJ1-1, reads GAGVSQSPRYKVTKRGQDVALRCDPISGHVSLYWYRQALGQGPEFLTYFNYEAQQDKSGLPNDRFSAERPEGSISTLTIQRTEQRDSAMYRCASSFQAGEAFFGQGTRLTVV.

The chain carries TRBV29-1 and TRBJ2-7; no clear D gene. V dropped 7 bases and J dropped 2 bases, with 6 bases sitting between them. The CDR3 spans 10 residues. CDR1 and CDR2 (germline): SQVTM, ANQGSEA. As DNA, the CDR3 is TGCAGCGCGATCCCCTACGAGCAGTACGTC. It is translated as CSAIPYEQYV.

This clonotype has a count of ten or more. This chain joins TRBV27 and TRBJ2-1, with 11 positions matching TRBD2. Germline V lookup: CDR1 MNHEY, CDR2 SMNVEV (reference sequence). The CDR3 has 14 residues. The ends lost 6 bases at V and 6 bases at J; junction bases unmatched: 4. CDR3 nucleotide sequence: TGTGCCAGCAGCAAACTAGCGGGGGTCAATGAGCAGTTCTTC. Its translation: CASSKLAGVNEQFF.

This chain uses TRBV30 with TRBJ1-3; D perhaps matches TRBD1 (5 bases). CDR3 length: 15 residues. Germline lookup yields CDR1 GTSNPN and CDR2 SVGIG (reference sequence). The V end lost 3 bases, the J end lost 2 bases, and 14 bases lay between the germline ends. The CDR3 nucleotides are TGTGCCTGGAGACGTGGAGGGGAGGCTGGAAACACCATATATTTT. It translates to CAWRRGGEAGNTIYF. Full variable domain (missing parts from reference TRBV30 and TRBJ1-3): SQTIHQWPATLVQPVGSPLSLECTVEGTSNPNLYWYRQAAGRGLQLLFYSVGIGQISSEVPQNLSASRPQDRQFILSSKKLLLSDSGFYLCAWRRGGEAGNTIYFGEGSWLTVV.

This clonotype was counted at least ten times. The chain joins TRBV7-2 to TRBJ1-1; D ambiguous. The CDR3 consists of 15 residues. The germline CDR1 and CDR2 sequences are SGHTA and FQGNSA. V lost 5 bases and J lost 0, with 13 bases in between. The CDR3 here is CASSGRFGMNTEAFF. In DNA form, the CDR3 reads TGTGCCAGCAGCGGCAGGTTTGGCATGAACACTGAAGCTTTCTTT.

The chain carries TRBV6-1 and TRBJ2-7, with 7 nucleotides matching TRBD1. V dropped 6 bases and J dropped 0; count of bases not matched to a gene: 11. The CDR3 spans 16 residues. Looked up from germline, CDR1 is MNHNS and CDR2 is SASEGT. The CDR3 DNA follows: TGTGCCAGCAGAAAAGCTGGGACAGTCAGCTCCTACGAGCAGTACTTC. Protein sequence: CASRKAGTVSSYEQYF.

This chain connects TRBV7-3 to TRBJ2-5; 9 bases are a match to TRBD2. J gave up 4 bases and V 5 bases, and 8 bases lay outside the gene matches. CDR3 size: 15 residues. Germline CDR1 is SGHTA and CDR2 is FQGTGA. The CDR3, as DNA: TGTGCCAGCAGCCCGGGGGCGGGGGGGTCAGAGACCCAGTACTTC. Translated, it gives CASSPGAGGSETQYF.

This clonotype was counted between two and nine times. The gene calls are TRBV6-5 and TRBJ1-2; D perhaps matches TRBD1 (6 bases). Germline-derived CDR1 and CDR2 are MNHEY and SVGAGI. This CDR3 has 14 residues. Trimming took off 6 bases at V and 4 bases at J, with 15 bases between the two ends. The chain's CDR3 is CASRLQGLGYGYTF. The CDR3 coding sequence is TGTGCCAGCAGATTACAGGGACTCGGCTATGGCTACACCTTC.

The CDR3: CSADRGTGELFF. The CDR3 coding sequence is TGCAGTGCTGACAGGGGGACCGGGGAGCTGTTTTTT. The rearrangement joins TRBV20-1 to TRBJ2-2; 9 nucleotides agree with TRBD1. V trimming: 5 bases; J trimming: 5 bases; junction bases outside the gene matches: 0. CDR3 size: 12 residues. Germline CDR1 DFQATT, CDR2 SNEGSKA (reference sequence).

The J gene is TRBJ2-1, the V gene TRBV19, with a weak D call TRBD2 (7 bases). Deletions cut 5 bases from V and 6 bases from J, with 20 bases between. Germline CDR1 reads LNHDA; CDR2 reads SQIVND (reference sequence). The CDR3 runs to 16 residues. CDR3 coding DNA: TGTGCCAGTAGTCTGCAAGGGGGGGGTATCCCCAATGAGCAGTTCTTC. This sequence encodes CASSLQGGGIPNEQFF.

This clonotype was detected many times. This chain connects TRBV5-1 to TRBJ2-2; D remains unclear. Germline CDR1 reads SGHRS; CDR2 reads YFSETQ. CDR3 length equals 13 residues. The V end was cut by 1 base, the J end by 5 bases, with 6 bases between. In DNA form, the CDR3 reads TGCGCCAGCAGCTTGCGGTTTACCGGGGAGCTGTTTTTT. Its translation is CASSLRFTGELFF.

This clonotype was observed a few times. The chain carries TRBV3-1 and TRBJ1-5, with D hard to call. The CDR3 sequence is 15 residues long. Germline values: CDR1 LGHDT, CDR2 YNNKEL (reference sequence). The V and J ends lost 3 bases and 3 bases respectively, with 12 bases between them. The CDR3 DNA follows: TGTGCCAGCAGCCAGGGAGGTTTGGACAATCAGCCCCAGCATTTT. Amino acid sequence: CASSQGGLDNQPQHF.

This clonotype was detected a few times. The chain employs TRBV7-2 and TRBJ1-4, with D unclear. The CDR3 totals 15 residues. Germline assignment: CDR1 SGHTA and CDR2 FQGNSA. Trimming took 1 base from V and 8 from J, leaving 14 bases between them. The DNA of the CDR3 is TGTGCCAGCAGCTTAGTTGGACCTAGAGGAGAAAAACTGTTTTTT. This translates into CASSLVGPRGEKLFF.

This clonotype appeared many times. J is TRBJ2-2 and V is TRBV5-1; D is undetermined. Trimming stripped 0 bases from V and 3 bases from J, with 6 bases between. The CDR3 is 14 residues long. Germline CDR1 is SGHRS and CDR2 is YFSETQ. CDR3 in DNA: TGCGCCAGCAGCTTGGTCCCAGACACCGGGGAGCTGTTTTTT. Amino acid sequence: CASSLVPDTGELFF.

V is TRBV6-5 and J is TRBJ1-4; D uncertain. CDR3 size: 11 residues. V was clipped by 0 bases and J by 15 bases, with 8 bases between them. CDR1 is MNHEY, CDR2 SVGAGI, per germline. The CDR3: CASSYSVMVFF. The CDR3 coding sequence is TGTGCCAGCAGTTACTCGGTAATGGTGTTTTTT.

CDR3 DNA sequence: TGCGCCAGCAGCTTAGGGACTAGCGGGCACAATGAGCAGTTCTTC. Protein product: CASSLGTSGHNEQFF. The rearrangement joins TRBV5-1 to TRBJ2-1; TRBD2 matches 12 bases. The V gene end was trimmed by 2 bases and the J gene end by 5 bases; junction bases not matched to a gene: 2. Germline assignment: CDR1 SGHRS and CDR2 YFSETQ. The CDR3 covers 15 residues. The variable domain in full, completed from reference TRBV5-1 and TRBJ2-1, reads KAGVTQTPRYLIKTRGQQVTLSCSPISGHRSVSWYQQTPGQGLQFLFEYFSETQRNKGNFPGRFSGRQFSNSRSEMNVSTLELGDSALYLCASSLGTSGHNEQFFGPGTRLTVL.

This clonotype has a handful of counts. The chain links TRBV28 to TRBJ2-2, with 9 bases that match TRBD1. This CDR3 region has 14 residues. Trimming at V came to 8 bases and at J to 2 bases, leaving 3 bases not matched to a gene. Germline CDR1 reads MDHEN; CDR2 reads SYDVKM. Here the CDR3 reads CASLGQGNTGELFF. DNA for the CDR3: TGTGCCAGCCTGGGACAGGGCAACACCGGGGAGCTGTTTTTT.

This clonotype was seen only a few times. The J gene is TRBJ1-6, the V gene TRBV12-3 or TRBV12-4; D not resolved. V dropped 1 base and J dropped 0 bases, with 7 bases sitting between them. The CDR3 length is 16 residues. The CDR3 DNA sequence: TGTGCCAGCAGTTTAGGGGGATTCTCCTATAATTCACCCCTCCACTTT. Amino acid sequence: CASSLGGFSYNSPLHF.

CDR3 bases: TGTGCCAGCAGTCGTGACAGGGCCGAGCAGTACGTC. Translating it yields CASSRDRAEQYV. The chain combines TRBV6-6 with TRBJ2-7; 7 bases match TRBD1. V lost 5 bases and J lost 6; bases outside the gene matches: 4. There are 12 residues in the CDR3. CDR1 and CDR2 from the germline V gene are MNHNY and SVGAGI (reference sequence).